These 6 T cell receptor beta chains share one sample of origin, sequenced in a study of T cell responses to AZD1222 COVID-19 vaccine. Profiling relied on immunoSEQ multiplex PCR, and the TCRdb table lists in-frame clones only, not all of them. The table records fewer than 90,000 clones, roughly 90% of them present only once. Sample: peripheral blood, taken on day 0 of AZD1222 vaccination. The receptors derive from an adult in good health.

The chain carries TRBV30 and TRBJ1-1; D is unclear. Trimming pared 6 bases from V and 2 bases from J, leaving 13 bases between. CDR1 and CDR2 (germline): GTSNPN, SVGIG (reference sequence). CDR3 length equals 13 residues. The CDR3 DNA reads TGTGCCTGCCACGTTCCGGGCAACACTGAAGCTTTCTTT. The encoded protein is CACHVPGNTEAFF.

The chain carries TRBV5-6 and TRBJ2-5; 8 nucleotides agree with TRBD1. J lost 7 bases, V lost 4 bases, and 9 bases had no gene match. This CDR3 has 14 amino acids. Germline V gives CDR1 SGHDT, CDR2 YYEEEE. CDR3 amino acids: CASSKIQGAGTQYF. The CDR3 region has the DNA TGTGCCAGCAGCAAAATCCAGGGGGCAGGGACCCAGTACTTC.

Here the CDR3 reads CASSSLPDSYNEQFF. The CDR3 DNA reads TGTGCCAGTAGTAGCTTGCCGGACTCCTACAATGAGCAGTTCTTC. V gene TRBV19 combines with J gene TRBJ2-1; unclear D gene. Trimming left V 4 bases short and J 0 bases short, with 10 bases between. Germline V gene lookup returns CDR1 LNHDA and CDR2 SQIVND (reference sequence). This CDR3 has 15 amino acids.

The rearrangement joins TRBV5-1 to TRBJ1-4; 10 bases are a match to TRBD1. Trimming took 4 bases from V and 8 from J; bases not matched to a gene: 8. CDR1 is SGHRS, CDR2 YFSETQ, per germline. The CDR3 consists of 15 residues. The CDR3 reads CASSGDRGRDEKLFF. CDR3 nucleotides: TGCGCCAGCAGCGGAGACAGGGGGCGCGACGAAAAACTGTTTTTT.

The rearrangement uses TRBV7-2 and TRBJ2-2; tentative D call: TRBD1 (7 bases). CDR1 SGHTA and CDR2 FQGNSA come from the germline V gene. The V end lost 3 bases, the J end lost 1 base, and 12 bases lay between the germline ends. This CDR3 contains 16 residues. CDR3 residues: CASSFGGGENTGELFF. The DNA for the CDR3 is TGTGCCAGCAGCTTCGGAGGGGGCGAGAACACCGGGGAGCTGTTTTTT. The full variable domain, its missing parts supplied by reference TRBV7-2 and TRBJ2-2, is GAGVSQSPSNKVTEKGKDVELRCDPISGHTALYWYRQSLGQGLEFLIYFQGNSAPDKSGLPSDRFSAERTGGSVSTLTIQRTQQEDSAVYLCASSFGGGENTGELFFGEGSRLTVL.

The V and J genes are TRBV25-1 and TRBJ2-1; D ambiguous. The V and J ends lost 6 bases and 0 bases respectively, with 12 bases between them. This CDR3 spans 15 amino acids. Germline CDR1 MGHDK, CDR2 SYGVNS. The CDR3, as DNA: TGTGCCAGCAGAACTGGAGCCAACTCCTACAATGAGCAGTTCTTC. Amino acids: CASRTGANSYNEQFF. Full variable domain (remainder filled in from reference TRBV25-1 and TRBJ2-1): EADIYQTPRYLVIGTGKKITLECSQTMGHDKMYWYQQDPGMELHLIHYSYGVNSTEKGDLSSESTVSRIRTEHFPLTLESARPSHTSQYLCASRTGANSYNEQFFGPGTRLTVL.